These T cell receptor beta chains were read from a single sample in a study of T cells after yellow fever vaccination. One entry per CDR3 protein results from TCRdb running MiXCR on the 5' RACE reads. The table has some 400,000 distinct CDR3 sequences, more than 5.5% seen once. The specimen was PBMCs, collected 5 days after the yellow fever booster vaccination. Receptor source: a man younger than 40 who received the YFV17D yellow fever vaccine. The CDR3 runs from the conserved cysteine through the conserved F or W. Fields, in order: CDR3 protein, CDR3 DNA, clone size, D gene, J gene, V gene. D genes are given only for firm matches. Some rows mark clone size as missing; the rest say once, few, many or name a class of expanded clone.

CDR3: CASSSRTSGAEETQYF
DNA: TGCGCCAGCAGCTCAAGGACTAGCGGGGCCGAAGAGACCCAGTACTTC
size: NA
D: TRBD2
J: TRBJ2-5
V: TRBV4-3

CDR3: CSVVPGQGINTEAFF
DNA: TGCAGCGTTGTCCCCGGACAGGGGATTAACACTGAAGCTTTCTTT
size: NA
D: TRBD1
J: TRBJ1-1
V: TRBV29-1

CDR3: CASSQEDRVTEAFF
DNA: TGTGCCAGCAGCCAAGAGGACAGGGTGACTGAAGCTTTCTTT
size: NA
D: TRBD1
J: TRBJ1-1
V: TRBV3-1

CDR3: CASKGPGQGAREQYF
DNA: TGTGCCAGCAAAGGGCCGGGACAGGGGGCGAGGGAGCAGTACTTC
size: few
D: TRBD1
J: TRBJ2-7
V: TRBV27

CDR3: CSVGQGLNTEAFF
DNA: TGCAGCGTTGGCCAGGGGTTGAACACTGAAGCTTTCTTT
size: many
D: NA
J: TRBJ1-1
V: TRBV29-1

CDR3: CSASRRERTDTQYF
DNA: TGCAGTGCTAGCCGGCGGGAGCGCACAGATACGCAGTATTTT
size: NA
D: TRBD2
J: TRBJ2-3
V: TRBV20-1

CDR3: CSARGGGRANYGYTF
DNA: TGCAGTGCTAGAGGGGGCGGCCGAGCTAACTATGGCTACACCTTC
size: few
D: NA
J: TRBJ1-2
V: TRBV20-1

CDR3: CASSLAGGSPGNEQFF
DNA: TGCGCCAGCAGCTTAGCGGGAGGATCCCCGGGCAATGAGCAGTTCTTC
size: few
D: TRBD2
J: TRBJ2-1
V: TRBV5-1

CDR3: CASSQEWPERANTGELFF
DNA: TGCGCCAGCAGCCAAGAATGGCCGGAGCGGGCCAACACCGGGGAGCTGTTTTTT
size: NA
D: NA
J: TRBJ2-2
V: TRBV4-3

CDR3: CASSQDLGSGTTDTQYF
DNA: TGTGCCAGCAGCCAAGATCTCGGTAGCGGAACCACAGATACGCAGTATTTT
size: many
D: NA
J: TRBJ2-3
V: TRBV3-1

CDR3: CASSYSGQGAVTEAFF
DNA: TGTGCCAGCAGTTACTCGGGACAGGGGGCGGTCACTGAAGCTTTCTTT
size: few
D: TRBD1
J: TRBJ1-1
V: TRBV6-5

CDR3: CASSPWGNEQYF
DNA: TGTGCCAGCAGCCCTTGGGGGAACGAGCAGTACTTC
size: many
D: NA
J: TRBJ2-7
V: TRBV7-2

CDR3: CSASSPTGELFF
DNA: TGCAGTGCTAGCTCTCCTACCGGGGAGCTGTTTTTT
size: few
D: NA
J: TRBJ2-2
V: TRBV20-1

CDR3: CASSPRTGAFSEQYF
DNA: TGTGCCAGCAGCCCTCGGACAGGGGCATTTTCCGAGCAGTACTTC
size: NA
D: TRBD1
J: TRBJ2-7
V: TRBV7-6

CDR3: CAISEDYGYTF
DNA: TGTGCCATCAGTGAAGACTATGGCTACACCTTC
size: NA
D: NA
J: TRBJ1-2
V: TRBV10-3

CDR3: CSAPGQGILETQYF
DNA: TGCAGTGCACCGGGACAGGGGATCTTAGAGACCCAGTACTTC
size: NA
D: TRBD1
J: TRBJ2-5
V: TRBV20-1

CDR3: CSARDHIGELFF
DNA: TGCAGTGCTAGAGATCATATCGGGGAGCTGTTTTTT
size: many
D: NA
J: TRBJ2-2
V: TRBV20-1

CDR3: CASSYMDRRNQPQHF
DNA: TGTGCCAGCAGTTACATGGACCGACGCAATCAGCCCCAGCATTTT
size: NA
D: NA
J: TRBJ1-5
V: TRBV6-2/TRBV6-3

CDR3: CASSQGAGNTEAFF
DNA: TGCGCCAGCAGCCAAGGGGCAGGGAACACTGAAGCTTTCTTT
size: many
D: NA
J: TRBJ1-1
V: TRBV4-1

CDR3: CASSEYPDTQYF
DNA: TGTGCCAGCAGTGAATATCCAGATACGCAGTATTTT
size: NA
D: NA
J: TRBJ2-3
V: TRBV25-1

CDR3: CSVNGDTEAFF
DNA: TGCAGCGTAAACGGGGACACTGAAGCTTTCTTT
size: few
D: NA
J: TRBJ1-1
V: TRBV29-1

CDR3: CASSPETGANTGELFF
DNA: TGTGCCAGCAGCCCCGAGACAGGGGCGAACACCGGGGAGCTGTTTTTT
size: many
D: TRBD1
J: TRBJ2-2
V: TRBV7-3

CDR3: CASSTLSGSYEQYF
DNA: TGTGCCAGCAGCACTTTATCTGGGTCCTACGAGCAGTACTTC
size: few
D: NA
J: TRBJ2-7
V: TRBV5-6

CDR3: CASSLVYAFGETQYF
DNA: TGCGCCAGCAGCTTGGTTTACGCGTTCGGGGAGACCCAGTACTTC
size: many
D: NA
J: TRBJ2-5
V: TRBV5-1

CDR3: CASSTGLAGGHGGSHEQYF
DNA: TGTGCCAGCAGTACGGGACTAGCGGGAGGTCACGGAGGGTCCCACGAGCAGTACTTC
size: few
D: TRBD2
J: TRBJ2-7
V: TRBV12-3/TRBV12-4

CDR3: CASSELAGEYEQYF
DNA: TGCGCCAGCAGCGAACTAGCGGGAGAATACGAGCAGTACTTC
size: many
D: TRBD2
J: TRBJ2-7
V: TRBV5-1

CDR3: CSARDLAGAGTDTQYF
DNA: TGCAGTGCTAGAGATCTCGCGGGAGCGGGCACAGATACGCAGTATTTT
size: many
D: TRBD2
J: TRBJ2-3
V: TRBV20-1

CDR3: CATSRAGTDFYTGELFF
DNA: TGTGCCACCAGCAGAGCCGGGACAGATTTCTACACCGGGGAGCTGTTTTTT
size: many
D: TRBD1
J: TRBJ2-2
V: TRBV15

CDR3: CASSLPGQGDEQYF
DNA: TGTGCCAGCAGCTTGCCGGGACAGGGGGACGAGCAGTACTTC
size: few
D: TRBD1
J: TRBJ2-7
V: TRBV5-5

CDR3: CASSFYPDYEQYF
DNA: TGTGCCAGCAGTTTTTACCCGGACTACGAGCAGTACTTC
size: many
D: NA
J: TRBJ2-7
V: TRBV27

CDR3: CASSQHRGRTEAFF
DNA: TGTGCCAGTAGTCAGCATCGGGGCCGGACTGAAGCTTTCTTT
size: few
D: NA
J: TRBJ1-1
V: TRBV19

CDR3: CASSNTQGDTQYF
DNA: TGTGCCAGCAGCAACACACAAGGAGATACGCAGTATTTT
size: NA
D: NA
J: TRBJ2-3
V: TRBV5-4

CDR3: CASSLALAGETDTQYF
DNA: TGTGCCAGCAGTTTAGCGCTAGCGGGAGAGACAGATACGCAGTATTTT
size: many
D: TRBD2
J: TRBJ2-3
V: TRBV28

CDR3: CASSPLGAGGFF
DNA: TGTGCCAGCAGCCCGCTAGGGGCGGGCGGGTTCTTC
size: many
D: NA
J: TRBJ2-1
V: TRBV14

CDR3: CASSRDRGVSPQHF
DNA: TGTGCCAGCAGTCGGGACAGGGGCGTTTCGCCCCAGCATTTT
size: many
D: TRBD1
J: TRBJ1-5
V: TRBV12-3/TRBV12-4

CDR3: CASSTRPQPQHF
DNA: TGTGCCAGCAGCACCAGACCACAGCCCCAGCATTTT
size: few
D: NA
J: TRBJ1-5
V: TRBV7-8

CDR3: CASSLVLARETQYF
DNA: TGTGCCAGCAGCTTGGTACTTGCGCGAGAGACCCAGTACTTC
size: NA
D: NA
J: TRBJ2-5
V: TRBV5-6

CDR3: CSARSFVGVDSYNEQFF
DNA: TGCAGTGCTAGATCATTCGTCGGAGTAGACTCCTACAATGAGCAGTTCTTC
size: NA
D: NA
J: TRBJ2-1
V: TRBV20-1

CDR3: CASRGGGTQYF
DNA: TGTGCCAGCAGGGGAGGGGGTACGCAGTATTTT
size: many
D: NA
J: TRBJ2-3
V: TRBV6-6

CDR3: CASDRRDKNIQYF
DNA: TGTGCCAGTGATCGACGTGATAAAAACATTCAGTACTTC
size: NA
D: NA
J: TRBJ2-4
V: TRBV2

CDR3: CASSFGEETQYF
DNA: TGCGCCAGCAGCTTTGGCGAAGAGACCCAGTACTTC
size: many
D: NA
J: TRBJ2-5
V: TRBV5-1

CDR3: CASSLEVGWTEAFF
DNA: TGTGCCAGCAGCTTAGAGGTAGGGTGGACTGAAGCTTTCTTT
size: few
D: NA
J: TRBJ1-1
V: TRBV7-2

CDR3: CSALHGILAVEQYF
DNA: TGCAGTGCCCTTCATGGGATACTAGCCGTCGAGCAGTACTTC
size: NA
D: NA
J: TRBJ2-7
V: TRBV20-1

CDR3: CASSLESGVYEQYF
DNA: TGCGCCAGCAGCTTGGAGTCGGGAGTCTACGAGCAGTACTTC
size: NA
D: NA
J: TRBJ2-7
V: TRBV5-1

CDR3: CASSSERAIRYNEQFF
DNA: TGCGCCAGCAGCTCGGAAAGGGCCATTCGTTACAATGAGCAGTTCTTC
size: many
D: NA
J: TRBJ2-1
V: TRBV5-1